These 17 T cell receptor beta chains share one sample of origin, sequenced in a study of early T cells in non-severe SARS-CoV-2 infection. TCRdb re-analysed the 5' RACE reads in MiXCR, keeping a single row per CDR3 protein. The table includes tens of thousands of distinct CDR3 sequences, just under 4.5% detected once. Sequenced sample: whole blood. The origin of the receptors is an adult who was a healthcare worker with PCR-confirmed SARS-CoV-2 infection or an uninfected control (not recorded which).

The sample holds many counts of this clonotype. The rearrangement links TRBV6-6 to TRBJ1-2; TRBD1 is a possible D gene (5 bases). This CDR3 is 12 amino acids long. Germline V gives CDR1 MNHNY, CDR2 SVGAGI (reference sequence). V was clipped by 11 bases and J by 6 bases, with 16 bases between them. The CDR3 bases are TGTGCCCACGCCCGTGGGGCAGATGGCTACACCTTC. Its translation: CAHARGADGYTF.

V and J are TRBV7-2 and TRBJ1-5; D ambiguous. The germline gives CDR1 SGHTA, CDR2 FQGNSA. V gave up 1 base and J gave up 4 bases, with 5 bases separating them. This CDR3 has 13 amino acids. The CDR3 sequence is CASSLEENQPQHF. Here the CDR3 DNA reads TGTGCCAGCAGCTTAGAAGAAAATCAGCCCCAGCATTTT. Drawing the rest from reference TRBV7-2 and TRBJ1-5, the complete variable domain is GAGVSQSPSNKVTEKGKDVELRCDPISGHTALYWYRQSLGQGLEFLIYFQGNSAPDKSGLPSDRFSAERTGGSVSTLTIQRTQQEDSAVYLCASSLEENQPQHFGDGTRLSIL.

The chain combines TRBV7-9 with TRBJ1-4, with a weak D call TRBD1 (5 bases). With 5 bases removed from V and 0 bases from J, the gap between germline ends came to 16 bases. From germline, CDR1 is SEHNR and CDR2 FQNEAQ (reference sequence). This CDR3 contains 17 residues. CDR3 loop: CASSNRLTAATNEKLFF. The DNA for the CDR3 is TGTGCCAGCAGCAATAGATTGACAGCTGCAACTAATGAAAAACTGTTTTTT.

This clonotype has just one count. A much more abundant neighbour one base away suggests this may be a read error. The V call is TRBV20-1, the J call TRBJ1-1; D is unresolved. The germline CDR1 and CDR2 sequences are DFQATT and SNEGSKA (reference sequence). This CDR3 spans 15 amino acids. In nucleotides, the CDR3 is TGCTGTGCTAGAGATTATGGGCTCATGAACACTGAAGCTTTCTTT. Translation: CCARDYGLMNTEAFF.

Ten or more counts support this clonotype. The chain uses TRBV5-1 and TRBJ1-5, with D possibly TRBD1 on 5 matching bases. Trimming left V 0 bases short and J 9 bases short, with 10 bases between. The CDR3 loop spans 13 amino acids. The germline gives CDR1 SGHRS, CDR2 YFSETQ. The CDR3 here is CASSLDGGRPQHF. The CDR3 DNA follows: TGCGCCAGCAGCTTGGACGGGGGTAGGCCCCAGCATTTT.

This clonotype was seen at least ten times. The CDR3 region is CASSPGTGTDTQYF. The DNA of the CDR3 is TGTGCCAGCAGTCCCGGGACAGGCACAGATACGCAGTATTTT. This chain links TRBV28 with TRBJ2-3, with 7 bases lining up with TRBD1. Trimming removed 5 bases from V and 1 base from J; junction bases left unmatched: 3. The CDR3 runs 14 residues. The germline CDR1 and CDR2 sequences are MDHEN and SYDVKM.

This clonotype was counted at least ten times. V and J are TRBV4-1 and TRBJ2-3; 9 positions match TRBD2. Looked up from germline, CDR1 is MGHRA and CDR2 is YSYEKL. Trimming at V came to 2 bases and at J to 2 bases, leaving 5 bases not matched to a gene. This CDR3 has 16 amino acids. CDR3 coding DNA: TGCGCCAGCAGCCAAAGGACTAGCGACACCACAGATACGCAGTATTTT. It specifies CASSQRTSDTTDTQYF.

This clonotype was recorded at least ten times. The genes are TRBV7-2 and TRBJ1-2, with D perhaps matching TRBD1 (5 bases). This CDR3 region has 14 residues. The V end lost 5 bases, the J end lost 6 bases, and 16 bases lay between the germline ends. Germline V gene data show CDR1 as SGHTA and CDR2 as FQGNSA. CDR3 in DNA: TGTGCCAGCAGCGGGGCTGCGGGCCGGGATGGCTACACCTTC. Translated, it gives CASSGAAGRDGYTF. Filled out from reference TRBV7-2 and TRBJ1-2, the complete variable domain reads GAGVSQSPSNKVTEKGKDVELRCDPISGHTALYWYRQSLGQGLEFLIYFQGNSAPDKSGLPSDRFSAERTGGSVSTLTIQRTQQEDSAVYLCASSGAAGRDGYTFGSGTRLTVV.

Ten or more counts support this clonotype. The chain couples TRBV2 to TRBJ2-5, with 7 bases aligning to TRBD1. The V gene end was trimmed by 6 bases and the J gene end by 2 bases; junction bases not matched to a gene: 9. The CDR3 loop spans 15 amino acids. CDR1 is SNHLY, CDR2 FYNNEI, per germline. The CDR3 reads CASRETGSVQETQYF. The CDR3 coding sequence is TGTGCCAGCAGAGAGACAGGGAGTGTTCAAGAGACCCAGTACTTC.

This clonotype was counted at least ten times. This chain connects TRBV5-1 to TRBJ2-5; D remains ambiguous. V was pared by 0 bases and J by 0 bases, with 6 bases between. The germline CDR1 and CDR2 sequences are SGHRS and YFSETQ. This CDR3 has 14 amino acids. In DNA form, the CDR3 reads TGCGCCAGCAGCTTGGGGCGGAACCAAGAGACCCAGTACTTC. This sequence encodes CASSLGRNQETQYF.

This clonotype came up many times. This chain links TRBV7-6 with TRBJ2-3; TRBD1 matches at 8 bases. Germline assignment: CDR1 SGHVS and CDR2 FNYEAQ. The CDR3 spans 15 residues. V shed 5 bases and J 2 bases; nucleotides not matched to a gene: 6. The CDR3 loop reads CASSPHRGTTDTQYF. CDR3 in DNA: TGTGCCAGCAGCCCACACAGGGGGACCACAGATACGCAGTATTTT.

This clonotype was found many times. The CDR3 sequence is CATASRPGELFF. The CDR3 DNA sequence: TGTGCCACCGCGTCCCGCCCCGGGGAGCTGTTTTTT. The chain links TRBV6-6 to TRBJ2-2; D is ambiguous. The V and J ends lost 10 bases and 6 bases respectively, with 12 bases between them. This CDR3 comprises 12 residues. Germline V gene data show CDR1 as MNHNY and CDR2 as SVGAGI (reference sequence).

This clonotype appeared a few times. The rearrangement links TRBV7-2 to TRBJ1-3; TRBD1 might be the D (5 bases). CDR1 is SGHTA, CDR2 FQGNSA, per germline. The CDR3 spans 15 residues. Trimming took off 2 bases at V and 1 base at J, with 9 bases between the two ends. In nucleotides, the CDR3 is TGTGCCAGCAGCTTACAGGGTTCTTCTGGAAACACCATATATTTT. This gives the protein CASSLQGSSGNTIYF.

This clonotype was seen ten or more times. The J gene is TRBJ1-2, the V gene TRBV7-2; 10 bases align to TRBD1. CDR3 length: 15 residues. Germline CDR1 is SGHTA and CDR2 is FQGNSA. Trimming cost V 5 bases and J 6 bases; bases outside gene matches: 9. The CDR3 spells CASSLPGTGVDGYTF. CDR3 in DNA: TGTGCCAGCAGCCTCCCCGGGACAGGGGTCGATGGCTACACCTTC.

The V gene is TRBV5-4, the J gene TRBJ2-3, with D possibly TRBD2 on 6 matching bases. Germline loops: CDR1 SGHNT, CDR2 YYREEE (reference sequence). The CDR3 extends over 15 amino acids. Deletions cut 1 base from V and 2 bases from J, with 11 bases between. CDR3 in amino acids: CASSLRGSYTDTQYF. In nucleotides, the CDR3 is TGTGCCAGCAGCTTGCGGGGGAGTTACACAGATACGCAGTATTTT.

The rearrangement uses TRBV7-2 and TRBJ2-3; TRBD2 matches 10 bases. Trimming at V came to 6 bases and at J to 2 bases, leaving 8 bases not matched to a gene. CDR3 length: 16 residues. CDR1 is SGHTA, CDR2 FQGNSA, per germline. CDR3 bases: TGTGCCAGCAGAGGGGGGGGGACTAGCGTCACAGATACGCAGTATTTT. Translated: CASRGGGTSVTDTQYF.

A few counts support this clonotype. This chain connects TRBV7-2 to TRBJ2-7, with D maybe TRBD1 (6 bases). Trimming stripped 3 bases from V and 2 bases from J, with 14 bases between. CDR1 and CDR2 from the germline V gene are SGHTA and FQGNSA. This CDR3 spans 15 amino acids. CDR3 DNA sequence: TGTGCCAGCAGCTTTCAATCTACAGGGACCTACGAGCAGTACTTC. This codes for CASSFQSTGTYEQYF.